This T cell receptor (beta chain) was identified during a study of shared clonotypes between healthy human individuals. About the study: In total, the donors were a couple of women and a few men aged 18 to 49.

TCRdb keeps only in-frame clones here, not all; method: immunoSEQ multiplex PCR. The data hold about 960,000 clones, with 76% observed a single time. Partitioning of CD4+ cells yielded a CD45RA+ naive subset and a CD45RA-negative memory subset. V dropped 6 bases and J dropped 5; count of bases not matched to a gene: 8. This CDR3 region has 15 residues. The germline CDR1 and CDR2 sequences are SEHNR and FQNEAQ (reference sequence). The chain carries TRBV7-9 and TRBJ2-2; 8 positions agree with TRBD1. Sequencing used memory CD4+ T cells sorted from blood. Specified subset: CD45RA-negative fraction. The receptor's source is a man aged 18 to 35 in good health. CDR3 coding DNA: TGTGCCAGCAGACTCAGGGGGCGCGAAACCGGGGAGCTGTTTTTT. Its protein is CASRLRGRETGELFF.